This is a list of T cell receptor beta chains from one sample in a study of blood T cell repertoires in COVID-19. Produced via immunoSEQ multiplex PCR; TCRdb's table is partial and in-frame only. The sample includes 110,000 to 150,000 clones, just under 80% seen only once; the top ten take more than 1.5%. The sequenced material came from peripheral blood. The receptors here all came from a woman in her fifties or sixties with acute or convalescent COVID-19. CDR3s leave out the opening cysteine and the closing phenylalanine or tryptophan. A D gene is named only where the DNA matches it firmly. The size of a clone is reported for some rows only, either as once, few or many, or as a class for expanded clones.

d_gene: -
abundance: once
v_gene: TRBV6-1
j_gene: TRBJ2-6
CDR3aa: ASSEVGSRGSGANVLT

d_gene: TRBD2
abundance: few
v_gene: TRBV5-1
j_gene: TRBJ2-3
CDR3aa: ASSLAVAGSDTQY

d_gene: TRBD2
abundance: -
v_gene: TRBV10-3
j_gene: TRBJ2-1
CDR3aa: AIRGTSGIYNEQF

d_gene: TRBD2
abundance: -
v_gene: TRBV27
j_gene: TRBJ2-2
CDR3aa: ASSLWTSGFATGELF

d_gene: TRBD2
abundance: -
v_gene: TRBV4-2
j_gene: TRBJ2-2
CDR3aa: ASSHGLAGYPNTGELF

d_gene: TRBD1
abundance: few
v_gene: TRBV11-2
j_gene: TRBJ2-3
CDR3aa: ASSSSTRGSTDTQY

d_gene: TRBD1
abundance: -
v_gene: TRBV19
j_gene: TRBJ1-5
CDR3aa: ASSIVIWTGVSNQPQH

d_gene: TRBD1
abundance: -
v_gene: TRBV19
j_gene: TRBJ2-1
CDR3aa: ASTNNPGTGGNEQF

d_gene: -
abundance: -
v_gene: TRBV20-1
j_gene: TRBJ2-7
CDR3aa: SATGIYEQY

d_gene: TRBD1
abundance: few
v_gene: TRBV19
j_gene: TRBJ2-2
CDR3aa: ASSGTGDFTGELF

d_gene: TRBD2
abundance: -
v_gene: TRBV15
j_gene: TRBJ2-1
CDR3aa: ATSTPRGTSGSSYNEQF

d_gene: -
abundance: -
v_gene: TRBV7-8
j_gene: TRBJ2-5
CDR3aa: ASSLRASGYQETQY

d_gene: TRBD2
abundance: -
v_gene: TRBV27
j_gene: TRBJ2-7
CDR3aa: ASSSGGYEQY

d_gene: -
abundance: -
v_gene: TRBV4-2
j_gene: TRBJ2-2
CDR3aa: ASSQENPRTGELF

d_gene: TRBD2
abundance: -
v_gene: TRBV19
j_gene: TRBJ2-6
CDR3aa: ASRTLLAGVSGANVLT

d_gene: TRBD1
abundance: -
v_gene: TRBV9
j_gene: TRBJ2-3
CDR3aa: ASSERQGEISDTQY